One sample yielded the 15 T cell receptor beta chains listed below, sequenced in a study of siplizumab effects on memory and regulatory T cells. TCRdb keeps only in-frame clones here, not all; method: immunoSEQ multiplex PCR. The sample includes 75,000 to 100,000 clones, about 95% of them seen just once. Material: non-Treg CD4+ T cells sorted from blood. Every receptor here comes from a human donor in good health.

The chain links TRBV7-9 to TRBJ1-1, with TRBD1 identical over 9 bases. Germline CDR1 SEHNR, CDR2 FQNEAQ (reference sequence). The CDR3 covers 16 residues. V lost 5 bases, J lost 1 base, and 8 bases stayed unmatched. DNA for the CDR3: TGTGCCAGCAGCAAACAGGGGGCGATTTCGAACACTGAAGCTTTCTTT. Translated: CASSKQGAISNTEAFF.

This chain's CDR3 is CASSPNRVHGYTF. Here the CDR3 DNA reads TGTGCCAGCAGTCCGAACAGGGTTCATGGCTACACCTTC. This chain joins TRBV28 and TRBJ1-2; perhaps TRBD1 as D (6 bases). CDR1 is MDHEN and CDR2 is SYDVKM in the germline V gene. Trimming pared 5 bases from V and 6 bases from J, leaving 13 bases between. CDR3 size: 13 residues.

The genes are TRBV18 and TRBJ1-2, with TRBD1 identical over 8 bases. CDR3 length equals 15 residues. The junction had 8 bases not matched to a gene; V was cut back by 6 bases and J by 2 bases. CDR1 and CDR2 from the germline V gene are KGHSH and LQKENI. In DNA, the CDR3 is TGTGCCAGCTCCCCATCCGGACAGGGCAACTATGGCTACACCTTC. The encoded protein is CASSPSGQGNYGYTF.

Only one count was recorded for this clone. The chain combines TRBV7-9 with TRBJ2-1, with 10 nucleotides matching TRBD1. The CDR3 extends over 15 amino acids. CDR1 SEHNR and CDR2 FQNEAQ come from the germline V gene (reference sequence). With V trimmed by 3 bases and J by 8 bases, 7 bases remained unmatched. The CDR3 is CASSLAGTGEDEQFF. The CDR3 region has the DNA TGTGCCAGCAGCTTGGCCGGGACAGGGGAAGATGAGCAGTTCTTC.

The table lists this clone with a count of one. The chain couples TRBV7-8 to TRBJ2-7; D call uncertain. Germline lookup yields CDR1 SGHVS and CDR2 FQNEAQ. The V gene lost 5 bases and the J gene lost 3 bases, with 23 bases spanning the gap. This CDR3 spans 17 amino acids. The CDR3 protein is CASSPYRIPSMGYEQYF. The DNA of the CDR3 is TGTGCCAGCAGCCCCTATCGGATCCCTAGTATGGGCTACGAGCAGTACTTC.

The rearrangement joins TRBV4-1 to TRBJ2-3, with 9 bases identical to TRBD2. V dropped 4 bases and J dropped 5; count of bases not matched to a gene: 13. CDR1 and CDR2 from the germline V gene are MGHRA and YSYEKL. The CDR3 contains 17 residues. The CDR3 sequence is CASSRDPSSGNRDTQYF. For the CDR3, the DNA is TGCGCCAGCAGCCGCGACCCCTCTAGCGGGAATCGAGATACGCAGTATTTT.

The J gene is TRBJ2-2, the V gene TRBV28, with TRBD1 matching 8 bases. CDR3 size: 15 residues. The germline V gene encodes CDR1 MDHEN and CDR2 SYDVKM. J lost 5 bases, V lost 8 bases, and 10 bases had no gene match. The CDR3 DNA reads TGTGCCAGCCGTCTCCGGGACAGGTTAACCGGGGAGCTGTTTTTT. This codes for CASRLRDRLTGELFF.

CDR3 loop: CASSPSTHLSGNTIYF. CDR3 DNA sequence: TGTGCCAGCTCACCATCTACTCACCTCTCTGGAAACACCATATATTTT. The V call is TRBV18, the J call TRBJ1-3; D is uncertain. The CDR3 loop spans 16 amino acids. The V end lost 2 bases, the J end lost 0 bases, and 11 bases lay between the germline ends. Germline CDR1 is KGHSH and CDR2 is LQKENI.

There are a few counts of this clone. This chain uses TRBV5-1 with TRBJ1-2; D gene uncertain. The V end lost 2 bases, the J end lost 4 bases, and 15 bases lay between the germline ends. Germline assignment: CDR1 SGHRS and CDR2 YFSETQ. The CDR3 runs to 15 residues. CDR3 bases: TGCGCCAGCAGCTTCGATCCCGGCAGCCTCTATGGCTACACCTTC. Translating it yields CASSFDPGSLYGYTF.

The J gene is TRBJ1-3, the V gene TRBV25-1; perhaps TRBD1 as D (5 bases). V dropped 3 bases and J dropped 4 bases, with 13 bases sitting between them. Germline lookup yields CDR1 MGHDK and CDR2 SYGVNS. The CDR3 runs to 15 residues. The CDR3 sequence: CASSDPGPSGNTIYF. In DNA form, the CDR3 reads TGTGCCAGCAGTGACCCAGGGCCCTCAGGAAACACCATATATTTT.

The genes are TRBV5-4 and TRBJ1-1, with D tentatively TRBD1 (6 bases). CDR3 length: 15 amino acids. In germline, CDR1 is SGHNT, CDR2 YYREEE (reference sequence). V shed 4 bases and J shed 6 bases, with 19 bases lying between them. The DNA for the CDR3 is TGTGCCAGCAGCCTGGGGGCAGGGCGTATATCTGAAGCTTTCTTT. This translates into CASSLGAGRISEAFF. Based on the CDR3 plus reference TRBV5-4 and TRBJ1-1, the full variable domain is ETGVTQSPTHLIKTRGQQVTLRCSSQSGHNTVSWYQQALGQGPQFIFQYYREEENGRGNFPPRFSGLQFPNYSSELNVNALELDDSALYLCASSLGAGRISEAFFGQGTRLTVV.

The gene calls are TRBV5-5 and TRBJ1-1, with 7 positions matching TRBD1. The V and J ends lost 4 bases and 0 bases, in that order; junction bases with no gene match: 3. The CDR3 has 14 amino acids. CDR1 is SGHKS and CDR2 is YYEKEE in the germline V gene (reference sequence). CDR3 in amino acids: CASSTTGVNTEAFF. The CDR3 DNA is TGTGCCAGCAGCACAACAGGGGTGAACACTGAAGCTTTCTTT.

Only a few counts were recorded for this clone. The CDR3 loop is CASSPPEGNTEAFF. The CDR3, as DNA: TGTGCCAGCAGCCCGCCTGAGGGGAACACTGAAGCTTTCTTT. The V call is TRBV5-4, the J call TRBJ1-1; D is ambiguous. V was clipped by 4 bases and J by 1 base, with 11 bases between them. Germline CDR1 and CDR2: SGHNT and YYREEE (reference sequence). This CDR3 region has 14 residues.

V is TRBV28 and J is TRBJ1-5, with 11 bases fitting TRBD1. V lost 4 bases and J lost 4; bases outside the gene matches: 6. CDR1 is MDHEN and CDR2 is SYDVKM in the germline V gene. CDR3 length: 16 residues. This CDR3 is CASSSPGQGGNQPQHF. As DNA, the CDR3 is TGTGCCAGCAGTTCGCCGGGACAGGGGGGGAATCAGCCCCAGCATTTT.

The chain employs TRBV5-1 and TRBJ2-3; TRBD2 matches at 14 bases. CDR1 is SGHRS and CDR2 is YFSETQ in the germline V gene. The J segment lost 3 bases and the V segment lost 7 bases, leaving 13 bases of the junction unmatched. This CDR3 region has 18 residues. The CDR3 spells CASDSGLAGERGTDTQYF. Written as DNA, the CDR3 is TGCGCCAGCGATTCGGGACTAGCGGGAGAAAGAGGTACAGATACGCAGTATTTT.